This TCR beta chain was recorded in a study of regulatory T cells in long-lasting Graves disease. Building of the TCR beta libraries involved iRepertoire HTBI primers and Arm-PCR of CDR3 regions. TCRdb re-derived calls from the multiplex PCR reads in MiXCR, one entry per CDR3 protein. The sample lists 400,000 to 500,000 distinct CDR3 sequences, around 20% occurring once. Overall study findings and caveats: Between persistent patients, more than 2,500 public clonotypes were shared, exceeding the approximately 870 shared between new patients. Because few samples were included, accuracy may have been lower.

Stated time point: persistent/refractory GD, antithyroid drugs over 5 years with positive TRAb. The TCR library was prepared using RNA isolated from PBMCs. Many counts were recorded for this clonotype. As yet, its antigen is unknown. This TCR came from a female donor with Graves disease. The material sequenced was peripheral blood mononuclear cells (PBMCs), taken when the disease was refractory, from a patient treated with antithyroid drugs.

The CDR3 DNA reads as TGTGCCAGCAGTACCACAGGGTCCTATGGCTACACCTTC. Its protein is CASSTTGSYGYTF. The chain recombines TRBV28 with TRBJ1-2; the D gene is possibly TRBD1 (6 bases). CDR3 length: 13 residues. V lost 5 bases to trimming and J lost 4 bases, with 11 bases between them. Germline values: CDR1 MDHEN, CDR2 SYDVKM.